A single sample is the source of the 11 T cell receptor beta chains below, sequenced in a study of blood T cell repertoires in COVID-19. The table came from immunoSEQ multiplex PCR; TCRdb's copy has only in-frame clones and leaves some out. The table records roughly 260,000 clones, 86% of them present only once. The sequencing sample was made of peripheral blood. The receptors were gathered from a man between 40 and 49 years old who had recovered from COVID-19.

The V call is TRBV19, the J call TRBJ1-1; the D gene is possibly TRBD1 (5 bases). Looked up from germline, CDR1 is LNHDA and CDR2 is SQIVND (reference sequence). V lost 6 bases to trimming and J lost 10 bases, with 12 bases between them. The CDR3 contains 11 residues. The CDR3 region is CASRKGKLAFF. The CDR3 DNA reads TGTGCCAGTAGGAAGGGGAAACTAGCTTTCTTT.

The J gene is TRBJ2-1, the V gene TRBV2; 9 bases line up with TRBD2. Germline V CDR1 and CDR2: SNHLY, FYNNEI. V dropped 11 bases and J dropped 6; count of bases not matched to a gene: 11. CDR3 length: 14 residues. The CDR3 loop is CAFSSGGGVNEQFF. In DNA, the CDR3 is TGTGCCTTCTCTTCGGGCGGGGGGGTCAATGAGCAGTTCTTC. The whole variable domain, filled in from reference TRBV2 and TRBJ2-1, reads EPEVTQTPSHQVTQMGQEVILRCVPISNHLYFYWYRQILGQKVEFLVSFYNNEISEKSEIFDDQFSVERPDGSNFTLKIRSTKLEDSAMYFCAFSSGGGVNEQFFGPGTRLTVL.

DNA for the CDR3: TGTGCCAGCAGCGTAGAGAAAAAGTGGAGCGGGGGCACAGATACGCAGTATTTT. Residues: CASSVEKKWSGGTDTQYF. The chain employs TRBV9 and TRBJ2-3, with 7 bases lining up with TRBD2. CDR1 and CDR2 from the germline V gene are SGDLS and YYNGEE. Germline trimming cut 0 bases from V and 1 base from J; bases unmatched to any gene: 11. The CDR3 has 18 amino acids.

For the CDR3, the DNA is TGTGCCAGTAGTATAGTGTCGACAGGTCTCTCCTACGAGCAGTACTTC. This sequence encodes CASSIVSTGLSYEQYF. This chain uses TRBV19 with TRBJ2-7; TRBD1 might be the D (6 bases). Trimming took 1 base from V and 0 from J, leaving 13 bases between them. This CDR3 spans 16 amino acids. Germline CDR1 reads LNHDA; CDR2 reads SQIVND (reference sequence).

The sample holds a few counts of this clone. The V and J genes are TRBV15 and TRBJ1-6; 7 positions match TRBD1. CDR1 and CDR2 from the germline V gene are LNHNV and YYDKDF (reference sequence). V lost 1 base and J lost 9; bases outside the gene matches: 3. The CDR3 is made up of 14 amino acids. The chain's CDR3 is CATSRGQGGSPLHF. Written as DNA, the CDR3 is TGTGCCACCAGCAGAGGCCAGGGGGGTTCACCCCTCCACTTT.

The genes are TRBV19 and TRBJ2-4, with TRBD2 as a possible D gene (6 bases). CDR3 length: 18 amino acids. The germline V and J ends were trimmed by 7 bases and 0 bases, with 22 bases remaining between them. CDR1 and CDR2 (germline): LNHDA, SQIVND (reference sequence). The CDR3 DNA follows: TGTGCCAGTACCTCACCGGGACTGGGCTTAGGAGCCAAAAACATTCAGTACTTC. Its protein product is CASTSPGLGLGAKNIQYF.

V and J are TRBV11-2 and TRBJ2-5; perhaps TRBD1 as D (6 bases). Germline-derived CDR1 and CDR2 are SGHAT and FQNNGV. The V and J ends lost 6 bases and 3 bases respectively, with 8 bases between them. This CDR3 has 12 amino acids. CDR3 sequence (DNA): TGTGCCAGCAGACGGACAGAAGAGACCCAGTACTTC. Protein product: CASRRTEETQYF.

V usage is TRBV10-2 and J usage is TRBJ2-7; 7 bases align to TRBD2. Per germline, CDR1 WSHSY and CDR2 SAAADI. This CDR3 region has 12 residues. V was clipped by 5 bases and J by 4 bases; unmatched bases: 2. The CDR3 bases are TGCGCCAGCAGTATCGGGGGGTACGAGCAGTACTTC. Amino acid sequence: CASSIGGYEQYF.

CDR3 amino acids: CASSQDKGAYGYTF. CDR3 nucleotide sequence: TGTGCCAGCAGCCAAGATAAGGGGGCCTATGGCTACACCTTC. V gene TRBV3-1 (or the pseudogene TRBV3-2) combines with J gene TRBJ1-2, with TRBD1 matching 7 bases. The ends lost 0 bases at V and 4 bases at J; junction bases unmatched: 2. The length of the CDR3 is 14 residues. Germline V gene lookup returns CDR1 LGHDT and CDR2 YNNKEL (reference sequence).

The rearrangement uses TRBV5-1 and TRBJ2-7; D ambiguous. Germline CDR1 is SGHRS and CDR2 is YFSETQ. V lost 2 bases and J lost 0, with 9 bases in between. This CDR3 region has 14 residues. The CDR3 sequence: CASSFGANSYEQYF. In nucleotides, the CDR3 is TGCGCCAGCAGCTTTGGAGCGAACTCCTACGAGCAGTACTTC. The full variable domain, with the rest looked up from reference TRBV5-1 and TRBJ2-7, is KAGVTQTPRYLIKTRGQQVTLSCSPISGHRSVSWYQQTPGQGLQFLFEYFSETQRNKGNFPGRFSGRQFSNSRSEMNVSTLELGDSALYLCASSFGANSYEQYFGPGTRLTVT.

This clone turned up a few times. V gene TRBV9 combines with J gene TRBJ2-3; 11 nucleotides line up with TRBD2. This CDR3 is 15 amino acids long. Germline values: CDR1 SGDLS, CDR2 YYNGEE. V gave up 3 bases and J gave up 3 bases; unmatched junction bases: 3. CDR3 nucleotide sequence: TGTGCCAGCAGCGCCGGGACTAGCGGAACAGATACGCAGTATTTT. It yields the protein CASSAGTSGTDTQYF.